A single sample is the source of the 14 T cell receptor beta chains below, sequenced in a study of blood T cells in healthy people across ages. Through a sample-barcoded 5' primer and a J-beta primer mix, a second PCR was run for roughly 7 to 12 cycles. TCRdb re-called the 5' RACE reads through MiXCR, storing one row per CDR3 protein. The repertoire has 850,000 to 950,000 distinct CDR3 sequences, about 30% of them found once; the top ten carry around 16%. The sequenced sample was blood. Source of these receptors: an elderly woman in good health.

CDR3 coding DNA: TGTGCCAGCAGTAACTCCCTTCAAGGGGGGGACAGCGAGCAGTACTTC. This translates into CASSNSLQGGDSEQYF. The rearrangement links TRBV28 to TRBJ2-7; D is perhaps TRBD1 or TRBD2 (7 bases each). Germline CDR1 reads MDHEN; CDR2 reads SYDVKM. The CDR3 consists of 16 residues. Deletions cut 5 bases from V and 6 bases from J, with 23 bases between.

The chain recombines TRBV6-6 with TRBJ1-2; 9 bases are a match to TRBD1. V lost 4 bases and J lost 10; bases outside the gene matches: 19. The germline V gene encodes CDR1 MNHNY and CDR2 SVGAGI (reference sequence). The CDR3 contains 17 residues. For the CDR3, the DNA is TGTGCCAGCAGTTCTCACGCCGGGACAGGGATCTGGCCGTACTACACCTTC. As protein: CASSSHAGTGIWPYYTF.

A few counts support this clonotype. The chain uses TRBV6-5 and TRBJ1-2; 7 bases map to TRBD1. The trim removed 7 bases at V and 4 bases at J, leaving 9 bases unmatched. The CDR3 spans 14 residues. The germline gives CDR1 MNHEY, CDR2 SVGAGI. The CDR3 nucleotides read TGTGCCAGCACCCAGGGGGGAGGACTCTATGGCTACACCTTC. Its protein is CASTQGGGLYGYTF.

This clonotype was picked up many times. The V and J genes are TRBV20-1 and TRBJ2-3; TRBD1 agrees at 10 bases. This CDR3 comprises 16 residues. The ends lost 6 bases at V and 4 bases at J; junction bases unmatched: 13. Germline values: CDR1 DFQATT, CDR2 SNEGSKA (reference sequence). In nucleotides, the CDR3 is TGCAGTGCCCTGGACAGGGGGTCGGATGGTTCAGATACGCAGTATTTT. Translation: CSALDRGSDGSDTQYF.

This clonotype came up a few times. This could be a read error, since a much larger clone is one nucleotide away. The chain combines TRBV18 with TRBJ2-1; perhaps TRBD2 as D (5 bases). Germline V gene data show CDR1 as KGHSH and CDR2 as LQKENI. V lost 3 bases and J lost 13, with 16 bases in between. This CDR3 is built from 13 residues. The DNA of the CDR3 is TGTGCCAGCTCACCTGAGGGTACGGAGACCCAGTTCTTC. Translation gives CASSPEGTETQFF.

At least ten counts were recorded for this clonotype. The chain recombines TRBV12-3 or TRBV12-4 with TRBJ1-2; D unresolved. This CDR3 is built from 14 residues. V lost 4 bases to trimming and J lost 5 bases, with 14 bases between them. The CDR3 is CASSSRTGDYGYTF. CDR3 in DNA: TGTGCCAGCAGTTCTCGGACGGGAGATTATGGCTACACCTTC.

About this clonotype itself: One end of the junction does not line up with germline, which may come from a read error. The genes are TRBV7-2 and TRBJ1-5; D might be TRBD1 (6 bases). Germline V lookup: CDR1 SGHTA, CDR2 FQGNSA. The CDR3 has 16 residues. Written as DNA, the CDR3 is TGTGCCAGCAACTTAGCGGGGACATATAGCAATCAGCCCCAGCATTTT. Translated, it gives CASNLAGTYSNQPQHF.

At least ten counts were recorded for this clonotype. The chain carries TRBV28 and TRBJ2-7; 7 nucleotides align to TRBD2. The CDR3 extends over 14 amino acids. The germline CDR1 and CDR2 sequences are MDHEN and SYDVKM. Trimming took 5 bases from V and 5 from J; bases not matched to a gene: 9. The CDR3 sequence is CASSPSPLADEQYF. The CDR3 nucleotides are TGTGCCAGCAGTCCCTCACCTCTAGCGGACGAGCAGTACTTC.

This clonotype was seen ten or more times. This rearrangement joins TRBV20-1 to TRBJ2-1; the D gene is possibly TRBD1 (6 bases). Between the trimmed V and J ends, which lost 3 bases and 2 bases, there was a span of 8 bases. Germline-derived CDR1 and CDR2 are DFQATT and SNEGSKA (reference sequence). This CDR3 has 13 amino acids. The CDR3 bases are TGCAGTGCTAGCCCAGGGGCCTACAATGAGCAGTTCTTC. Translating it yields CSASPGAYNEQFF.

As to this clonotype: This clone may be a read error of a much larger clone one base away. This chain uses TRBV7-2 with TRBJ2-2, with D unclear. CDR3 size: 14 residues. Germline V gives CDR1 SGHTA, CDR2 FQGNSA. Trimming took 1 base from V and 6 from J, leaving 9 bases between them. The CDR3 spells CASSLDGSAGELFF. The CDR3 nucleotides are TGTGCCAGCAGCTTAGACGGGTCCGCCGGGGAGCTGTTTTTT.

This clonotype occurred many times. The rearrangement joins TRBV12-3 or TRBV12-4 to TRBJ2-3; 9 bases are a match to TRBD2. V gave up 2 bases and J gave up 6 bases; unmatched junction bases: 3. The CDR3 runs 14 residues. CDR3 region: CASSLNSGGDTQYF. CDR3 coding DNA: TGTGCCAGCAGTTTAAATAGCGGGGGTGATACGCAGTATTTT.

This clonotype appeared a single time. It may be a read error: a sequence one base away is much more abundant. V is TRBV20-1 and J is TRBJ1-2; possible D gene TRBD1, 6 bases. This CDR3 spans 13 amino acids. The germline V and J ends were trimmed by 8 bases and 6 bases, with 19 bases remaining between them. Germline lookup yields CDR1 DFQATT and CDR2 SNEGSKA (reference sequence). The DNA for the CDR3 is TGCAGTACACCTGTTGAACAGGGCCATGGCTACACCTTC. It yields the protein CSTPVEQGHGYTF.

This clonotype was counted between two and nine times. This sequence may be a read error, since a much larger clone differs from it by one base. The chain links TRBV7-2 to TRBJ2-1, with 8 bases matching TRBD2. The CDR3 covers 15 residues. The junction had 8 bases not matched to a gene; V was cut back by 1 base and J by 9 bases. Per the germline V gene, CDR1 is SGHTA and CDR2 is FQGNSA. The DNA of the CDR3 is TGTGCCAGCAGCTTAGTCCGGGGGGGCTGGGGTGAGCAGTTCTTC. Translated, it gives CASSLVRGGWGEQFF.

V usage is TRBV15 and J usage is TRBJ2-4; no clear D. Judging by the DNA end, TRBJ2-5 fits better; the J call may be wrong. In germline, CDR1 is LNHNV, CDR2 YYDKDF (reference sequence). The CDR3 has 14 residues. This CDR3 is CATSRDIRAETQYF. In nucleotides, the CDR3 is TGTGCCACCAGCAGAGATATACGTGCGGAGACCCAGTACTTC.